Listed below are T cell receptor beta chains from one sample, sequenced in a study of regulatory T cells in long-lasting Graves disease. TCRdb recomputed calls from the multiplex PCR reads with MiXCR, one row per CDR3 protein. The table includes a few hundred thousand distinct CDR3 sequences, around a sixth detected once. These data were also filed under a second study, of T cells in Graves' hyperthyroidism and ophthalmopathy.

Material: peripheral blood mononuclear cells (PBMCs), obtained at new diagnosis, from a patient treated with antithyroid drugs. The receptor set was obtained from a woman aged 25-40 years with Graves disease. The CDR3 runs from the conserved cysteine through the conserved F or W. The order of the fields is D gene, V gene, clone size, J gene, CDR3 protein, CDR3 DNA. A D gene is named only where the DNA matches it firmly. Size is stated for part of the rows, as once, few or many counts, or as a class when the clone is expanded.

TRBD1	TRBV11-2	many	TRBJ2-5	CASSLDSGQRYQETQYF	TGTGCCAGCAGCTTAGATTCGGGACAGAGGTACCAAGAGACCCAGTACTTC
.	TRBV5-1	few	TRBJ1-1	CASSLPPRGETFF	TGCGCCAGCAGCTTGCCACCTCGGGGGGAAACTTTCTTT
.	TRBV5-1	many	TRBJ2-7	CASSLGEGQQYF	TGCGCCAGCAGCTTGGGCGAAGGCCAGCAGTACTTC
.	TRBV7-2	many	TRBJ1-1	CASSLSLSTEAFF	TGTGCCAGCAGCTTAAGTTTATCAACTGAAGCTTTCTTT
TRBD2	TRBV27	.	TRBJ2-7	CASSLGTSGRGEQYF	TGTGCCAGCAGTCTTGGGACTAGCGGGAGAGGTGAGCAGTACTTC
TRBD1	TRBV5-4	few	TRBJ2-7	CASSFSQGVAEQYF	TGTGCCAGCAGCTTTTCACAGGGGGTTGCCGAGCAGTACTTC
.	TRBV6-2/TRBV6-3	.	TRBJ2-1	CASSYGATEDEQFF	TGTGCCAGCAGTTACGGAGCGACTGAGGATGAGCAGTTCTTC
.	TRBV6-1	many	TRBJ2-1	CASREEGYNEQFF	TGTGCCAGCAGGGAGGAGGGTTACAATGAGCAGTTCTTC
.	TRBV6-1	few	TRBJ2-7	CASSHPGKGGYEQYF	TGTGCCAGCAGCCATCCGGGCAAAGGTGGCTACGAGCAGTACTTC
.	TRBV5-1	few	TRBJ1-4	CASSLGALGEKLFF	TGCGCCAGCAGCTTGGGGGCTTTAGGGGAAAAACTGTTTTTT
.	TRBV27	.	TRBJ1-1	CASSYKGGTEAFF	TGTGCCAGCAGTTACAAGGGCGGGACTGAAGCTTTCTTT
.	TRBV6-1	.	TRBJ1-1	CASSRKSLGANTEAFF	TGTGCCAGCAGCCGTAAGTCCTTGGGCGCGAACACTGAAGCTTTCTTT
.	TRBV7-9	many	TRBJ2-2	CASRNSVSSAGELFF	TGTGCCAGCAGGAATAGCGTGTCGTCCGCCGGGGAGCTGTTTTTT
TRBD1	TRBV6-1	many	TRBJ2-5	CASSEGQVQETQYF	TGTGCCAGCAGTGAGGGACAGGTTCAAGAGACCCAGTACTTC
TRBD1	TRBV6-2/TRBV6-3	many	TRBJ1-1	CASSYGSGGVGAFF	TGTGCCAGCAGTTATGGCTCAGGGGGCGTTGGAGCTTTCTTT
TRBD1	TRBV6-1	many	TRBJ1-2	CASRPNTLTGAGGYTF	TGTGCCAGCAGACCTAACACCCTGACAGGGGCGGGTGGCTACACCTTC
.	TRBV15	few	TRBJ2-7	CATSRLTGTDEQYF	TGTGCCACCAGCAGATTGACAGGAACGGACGAGCAGTACTTC
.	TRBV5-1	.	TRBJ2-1	CASSTFTGRDNEQFF	TGCGCCAGCAGCACATTTACAGGCCGTGACAATGAGCAGTTCTTC
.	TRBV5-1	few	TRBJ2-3	CANSLSRPPTDTQYF	TGCGCCAACAGCTTGAGTAGACCCCCCACAGATACGCAGTATTTT
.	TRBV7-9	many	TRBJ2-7	CASTPGTSYEQYF	TGTGCCAGCACCCCCGGGACCTCCTACGAGCAGTACTTC
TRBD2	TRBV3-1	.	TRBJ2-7	CASSQDSGGRTYEQYF	TGTGCCAGCAGCCAAGATTCTGGCGGGAGGACCTACGAGCAGTACTTC
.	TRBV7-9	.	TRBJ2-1	CASSPEEEPNEQFF	TGTGCCAGCAGCCCAGAGGAGGAGCCAAACGAGCAGTTCTTC
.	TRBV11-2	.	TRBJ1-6	CASSLNGILHF	TGTGCCAGCAGCTTGAACGGCATCCTCCACTTT
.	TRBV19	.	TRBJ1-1	CASSRGVRSDTEAFF	TGTGCCAGTAGCCGAGGGGTAAGGTCGGACACTGAAGCTTTCTTT
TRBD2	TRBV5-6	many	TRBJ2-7	CASSWPSGGRSYEQYF	TGTGCCAGCAGCTGGCCAAGCGGGGGCCGTTCCTACGAGCAGTACTTC
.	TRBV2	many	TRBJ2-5	CASSDQDYAYKTQYF	TGTGCCAGCAGTGATCAGGACTATGCCTACAAGACCCAGTACTTC
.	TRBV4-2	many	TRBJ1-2	CASSPPEGGGYTF	TGTGCCAGCAGCCCCCCCGAGGGAGGGGGCTACACCTTC
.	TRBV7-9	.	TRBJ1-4	CASSLREEKLFF	TGTGCCAGCAGCTTGAGGGAGGAAAAACTGTTTTTT
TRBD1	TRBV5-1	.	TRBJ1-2	CASSLARTGGWNYGYTF	TGCGCCAGCAGCTTGGCCCGGACAGGGGGCTGGAACTATGGCTACACCTTC
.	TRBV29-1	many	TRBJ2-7	CSVGQATYEQYF	TGCAGCGTTGGACAGGCCACCTACGAGCAGTACTTC
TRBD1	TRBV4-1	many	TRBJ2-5	CASSQPQGASGETQYF	TGCGCCAGCAGCCAACCACAGGGGGCGAGTGGAGAGACCCAGTACTTC
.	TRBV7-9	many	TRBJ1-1	CASSSPQGGTEAFF	TGTGCCAGCAGCTCCCCACAGGGTGGAACTGAAGCTTTCTTT
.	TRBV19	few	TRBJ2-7	CASSDRRGYEQYF	TGTGCCAGTAGCGACAGGAGGGGCTACGAGCAGTACTTC
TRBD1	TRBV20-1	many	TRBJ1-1	CSAGQGNGVNTEAFF	TGCAGTGCCGGACAGGGGAATGGGGTGAACACTGAAGCTTTCTTT
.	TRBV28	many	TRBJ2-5	CASSQLRTQYF	TGTGCCAGCAGTCAGCTTCGCACCCAGTACTTC
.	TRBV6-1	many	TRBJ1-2	CASESGSYGYTF	TGTGCCAGCGAGTCAGGTAGCTATGGCTACACCTTC
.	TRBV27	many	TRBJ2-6	CASSLSSSGANVLTF	TGTGCCAGCAGTTTATCCAGCTCTGGGGCCAACGTCCTGACTTTC
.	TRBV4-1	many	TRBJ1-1	CASSQIQGEAFF	TGCGCCAGCAGCCAAATTCAGGGGGAAGCTTTCTTT
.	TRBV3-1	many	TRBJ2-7	CASSPLDSYEQYF	TGTGCCAGCAGCCCCCTGGATTCCTACGAGCAGTACTTC
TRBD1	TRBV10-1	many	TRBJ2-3	CASSAGQGARSTQYF	TGCGCCAGCAGTGCAGGACAGGGGGCGAGGAGTACGCAGTATTTT
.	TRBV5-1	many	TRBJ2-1	CASSLVSDNEQFF	TGCGCCAGCAGCTTGGTTTCGGACAATGAGCAGTTCTTC
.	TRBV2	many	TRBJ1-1	CASRDVWGTVTEAFF	TGTGCCAGCAGAGACGTATGGGGGACGGTCACTGAAGCTTTCTTT
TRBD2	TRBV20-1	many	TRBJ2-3	CSAPLRRASGTITDTQYF	TGCAGTGCCCCCCTCCGTAGGGCTAGCGGGACCATCACAGATACGCAGTATTTT
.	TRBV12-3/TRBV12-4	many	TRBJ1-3	CASSFGRRKNGNTIYF	TGTGCCAGCAGTTTTGGTCGTCGGAAAAATGGAAACACCATATATTTT
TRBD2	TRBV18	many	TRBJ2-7	CASSPRGGKDEQYF	TGTGCCAGCTCACCACGGGGGGGTAAGGACGAGCAGTACTTC
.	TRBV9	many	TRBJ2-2	CASSVRSGELFF	TGTGCCAGCAGCGTGAGGAGCGGGGAGCTGTTTTTT
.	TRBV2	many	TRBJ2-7	CASSEKYREYYEQYF	TGTGCCAGCAGTGAAAAGTACAGGGAGTACTACGAGCAGTACTTC
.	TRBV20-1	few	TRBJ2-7	CSASLRSYEQYF	TGCAGTGCTAGCTTAAGATCCTACGAGCAGTACTTC
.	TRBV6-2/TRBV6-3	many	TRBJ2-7	CASSEGRGSYEQYF	TGTGCCAGCAGTGAAGGCAGGGGATCCTACGAGCAGTACTTC
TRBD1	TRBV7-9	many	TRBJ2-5	CASSSPLGTGAQETQYF	TGTGCCAGCAGCTCCCCCCTAGGGACAGGGGCCCAAGAGACCCAGTACTTC
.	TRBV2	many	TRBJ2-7	CASRGDISSYEQYF	TGTGCCAGCAGGGGGGACATTAGCTCCTACGAGCAGTACTTC
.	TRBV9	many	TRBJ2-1	CASSVTRERARNEQFF	TGTGCCAGCAGCGTGACCAGGGAAAGGGCTCGAAATGAGCAGTTCTTC
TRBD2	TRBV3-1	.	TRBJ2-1	CASSQDSRTSGRFYNEQFF	TGTGCCAGCAGCCAAGATAGTCGGACTAGCGGGAGGTTCTACAATGAGCAGTTCTTC
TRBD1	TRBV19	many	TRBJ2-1	CASSVPSGTGLYNEQFF	TGTGCCAGTAGTGTACCCTCCGGGACAGGCCTCTACAATGAGCAGTTCTTC
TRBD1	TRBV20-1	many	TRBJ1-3	CSAGQGLATGNTIYF	TGCAGTGCTGGACAGGGGTTGGCAACTGGAAACACCATATATTTT